One sample yielded the 29 T cell receptor beta chains listed below, sequenced in a study of blood T cell repertoires in COVID-19. Sequencing was performed with immunoSEQ multiplex PCR; in TCRdb, only in-frame clones are kept and a portion is missing. The sample shows 200,000 to 250,000 clones, approximately 86% of them seen only once. Sequencing was done on a sample of peripheral blood. The origin of the receptors is a man in his 60s with acute or convalescent COVID-19.

The chain combines TRBV12-3 or TRBV12-4 with TRBJ1-1, with 11 bases that match TRBD1. This CDR3 has 13 amino acids. V lost 6 bases to trimming and J lost 6 bases; unmatched junction nucleotides: 3. For the CDR3, the DNA is TGTGCCAGCAGGGGGGGACAGGGGGCTGAAGCTTTCTTT. It is translated as CASRGGQGAEAFF.

J is TRBJ1-4 and V is TRBV6-6; tentatively, D is TRBD1 (5 bases). V was clipped by 4 bases and J by 8 bases, with 8 bases between them. Germline lookup yields CDR1 MNHNY and CDR2 SVGAGI (reference sequence). The CDR3 contains 12 residues. CDR3 in amino acids: CASSWTYEKLFF. CDR3 in DNA: TGTGCCAGCAGTTGGACATACGAAAAACTGTTTTTT.

The chain uses TRBV5-6 and TRBJ2-2; 8 nucleotides line up with TRBD2. The V gene end was trimmed by 1 base and the J gene end by 0 bases; junction bases not matched to a gene: 11. The CDR3 is 19 amino acids. Per the germline V gene, CDR1 is SGHDT and CDR2 is YYEEEE. CDR3 amino acids: CASSLRLSGTRANTGELFF. The DNA for the CDR3 is TGTGCCAGCAGCTTGAGATTGAGCGGGACTAGGGCGAACACCGGGGAGCTGTTTTTT.

DNA for the CDR3: TGTGCCAGTACCACGATAGCGGGGGGAACCACAGATACGCAGTATTTT. It yields the protein CASTTIAGGTTDTQYF. The chain recombines TRBV19 with TRBJ2-3, with 10 nucleotides matching TRBD2. This CDR3 is 16 amino acids long. The germline CDR1 and CDR2 sequences are LNHDA and SQIVND (reference sequence). With V trimmed by 7 bases and J by 2 bases, 9 bases remained unmatched. Supplemented by reference TRBV19 and TRBJ2-3, the full variable domain reads DGGITQSPKYLFRKEGQNVTLSCEQNLNHDAMYWYRQDPGQGLRLIYYSQIVNDFQKGDIAEGYSVSREKKESFPLTVTSAQKNPTAFYLCASTTIAGGTTDTQYFGPGTRLTVL.

This sequence joins TRBV7-9 and TRBJ1-1, with D uncertain. The CDR3 length is 14 residues. Trimming pared 5 bases from V and 6 bases from J, leaving 16 bases between. Germline values: CDR1 SEHNR, CDR2 FQNEAQ (reference sequence). The DNA of the CDR3 is TGTGCCAGCAGCCCAGATATGGCCGTCGCTGAAGCTTTCTTT. Its protein is CASSPDMAVAEAFF.

This chain uses TRBV18 with TRBJ1-1; D not certain. From germline, CDR1 is KGHSH and CDR2 LQKENI. This CDR3 has 11 residues. Trimming stripped 6 bases from V and 10 bases from J, with 12 bases between. CDR3 DNA sequence: TGTGCCAGCTCCCCTTCCGGTGTAGCTTTCTTT. The encoded protein is CASSPSGVAFF.

V usage is TRBV10-3 and J usage is TRBJ2-5; D uncertain. The CDR3 sequence is 12 residues long. Germline V lookup: CDR1 ENHRY, CDR2 SYGVKD. Trimming took off 6 bases at V and 0 bases at J, with 5 bases between the two ends. CDR3 loop: CAISPDQETQYF. The CDR3 bases are TGTGCCATCAGCCCCGACCAAGAGACCCAGTACTTC.

The rearrangement joins TRBV6-5 to TRBJ2-7, with a tentative D call TRBD2 (5 bases). V shed 7 bases and J shed 2 bases, with 18 bases lying between them. Germline V gene lookup returns CDR1 MNHEY and CDR2 SVGAGI. The CDR3 loop spans 15 amino acids. The CDR3 is CASNQRGDQAYEQYF. DNA of the CDR3: TGTGCCAGCAACCAACGGGGTGATCAGGCCTACGAGCAGTACTTC.

V gene TRBV28 combines with J gene TRBJ2-5; D not resolved. CDR1 and CDR2 from the germline V gene are MDHEN and SYDVKM. V shed 2 bases and J shed 0 bases, with 16 bases lying between them. The CDR3 contains 17 residues. The CDR3 here is CASSLIRGRRYQETQYF. CDR3 DNA: TGTGCCAGCAGTTTAATTCGCGGTCGAAGGTACCAAGAGACCCAGTACTTC.

The CDR3 reads CASSLVPGGYNSPLHF. The CDR3 coding sequence is TGTGCCAGCAGCTTGGTGCCGGGAGGGTATAATTCACCCCTCCACTTT. The V and J genes are TRBV5-6 and TRBJ1-6; no definite D call. Deletions cut 0 bases from V and 4 bases from J, with 11 bases between. Germline CDR1 SGHDT, CDR2 YYEEEE. This CDR3 contains 16 residues.

Here the CDR3 DNA reads TGTGCCAGCAGTTACGGGCAGGGTGGCGGTCAGCCCCAGCATTTT. It yields the protein CASSYGQGGGQPQHF. The chain has TRBV6-6 and TRBJ1-5, with TRBD1 as a possible D gene (5 bases). The CDR3 spans 15 residues. Trimming took off 2 bases at V and 6 bases at J, with 14 bases between the two ends. Per germline, CDR1 MNHNY and CDR2 SVGAGI (reference sequence).

This rearrangement joins TRBV15 to TRBJ2-3; a weak D match, TRBD2 (7 bases). The CDR3 has 18 amino acids. Trimming shortened V by 2 bases and J by 3 bases, and 21 bases separated the two germline ends. Germline CDR1 is LNHNV and CDR2 is YYDKDF (reference sequence). In DNA, the CDR3 is TGTGCCACCAGCAGAAGGGCCTCCGGGGGGCTTGAAACAGATACGCAGTATTTT. This encodes CATSRRASGGLETDTQYF.

The chain has TRBV11-3 and TRBJ2-2; 7 bases align to TRBD1. V lost 6 bases and J lost 1; bases outside the gene matches: 8. Germline CDR1 and CDR2: SGHNT and YENEEA. This CDR3 is 16 amino acids long. The CDR3 protein is CASSLTGTVNTGELFF. CDR3 nucleotide sequence: TGTGCCAGCAGTTTGACCGGGACAGTGAACACCGGGGAGCTGTTTTTT.

The chain has TRBV6-2 or TRBV6-3 and TRBJ2-1; TRBD2 agrees at 15 bases. V lost 2 bases, J lost 4 bases, and 0 bases stayed unmatched. Germline CDR1 MNHEY, CDR2 SVGEGT. The CDR3 loop spans 16 amino acids. The CDR3 sequence: CASSYGLAGGYNEQFF. The DNA of the CDR3 is TGTGCCAGCAGTTACGGACTAGCGGGGGGGTACAATGAGCAGTTCTTC.

The V call is TRBV6-6, the J call TRBJ1-2; no reliable D call. The V and J ends lost 5 bases and 1 base respectively, with 17 bases between them. Germline-derived CDR1 and CDR2 are MNHNY and SVGAGI (reference sequence). The CDR3 is 16 residues long. The CDR3 loop is CASSQTPAGLNYGYTF. CDR3 nucleotides: TGTGCCAGCAGTCAAACCCCGGCAGGCCTTAACTATGGCTACACCTTC.

The V call is TRBV24-1, the J call TRBJ2-3, with 7 bases matching TRBD1. There are 15 residues in the CDR3. V shed 9 bases, J shed 4 bases, and the junction held 12 bases outside the gene matches. CDR1 and CDR2 from the germline V gene are KGHDR and SFDVKD. The CDR3 reads CATSSDRVEADTQYF. DNA of the CDR3: TGTGCCACCTCCTCCGACAGGGTGGAGGCAGATACGCAGTATTTT.

This clone was found a few times. The V gene is TRBV7-8, the J gene TRBJ1-2; TRBD1 agrees at 9 bases. The CDR3 totals 16 residues. V shed 4 bases and J 7 bases; nucleotides not matched to a gene: 13. The V gene's germline CDR1 is SGHVS and CDR2 FQNEAQ. CDR3 bases: TGTGCCAGCAGCTCAAGACAGGGGGAGAACTTCTCTGGCTACACCTTC. Residues: CASSSRQGENFSGYTF.

Only a few counts were recorded for this clone. The V and J genes are TRBV6-5 and TRBJ2-3; 9 bases match TRBD2. The CDR3 spans 15 residues. Germline V CDR1 and CDR2: MNHEY, SVGAGI. The junction had 6 bases not matched to a gene; V was cut back by 6 bases and J by 2 bases. CDR3 DNA: TGTGCCAGCAGCGCCGGGACTAGCTCCACAGATACGCAGTATTTT. Translating gives CASSAGTSSTDTQYF.

This clone turned up a few times. The CDR3 DNA reads as TGCGCCAGCAGCCGGGAGGGACAGGGGACGAAAAAACTGTTTTTT. Its translation is CASSREGQGTKKLFF. The gene calls are TRBV4-3 and TRBJ1-4; 10 nucleotides agree with TRBD1. The CDR3 contains 15 residues. Germline lookup yields CDR1 LGHNA and CDR2 YSLEER. Trimming at V came to 4 bases and at J to 9 bases, leaving 8 bases not matched to a gene.

The chain joins TRBV6-5 to TRBJ1-2, with 8 bases lining up with TRBD1. Germline V gives CDR1 MNHEY, CDR2 SVGAGI. Unmatched junction bases numbered 2, after V lost 6 bases and J lost 2 bases. The CDR3 is 13 amino acids. DNA for the CDR3: TGTGCCAGCAGACAGGGGGGAAACTATGGCTACACCTTC. Amino acid sequence: CASRQGGNYGYTF.

The gene calls are TRBV7-3 and TRBJ2-3, with 9 nucleotides matching TRBD1. Trimming at V came to 3 bases and at J to 4 bases, leaving 5 bases not matched to a gene. Germline assignment: CDR1 SGHTA and CDR2 FQGTGA. The CDR3 spans 15 residues. DNA of the CDR3: TGTGCCAGCAGCTTCGGGACAGGGCGGTCAGATACGCAGTATTTT. This translates into CASSFGTGRSDTQYF.

The V gene is TRBV28, the J gene TRBJ1-2; tentatively, D is TRBD1 (6 bases). This CDR3 comprises 15 residues. Germline-derived CDR1 and CDR2 are MDHEN and SYDVKM. V dropped 4 bases and J dropped 11 bases, with 23 bases sitting between them. CDR3 coding DNA: TGTGCCAGCAGTTCCCCCTCGGACAGCTATTTGCGGTACACCTTC. This encodes CASSSPSDSYLRYTF.

The rearrangement links TRBV15 to TRBJ1-6; 7 nucleotides agree with TRBD1. CDR3 size: 16 residues. Germline CDR1 and CDR2: LNHNV and YYDKDF (reference sequence). V shed 4 bases, J shed 9 bases, and the junction held 12 bases outside the gene matches. The CDR3 coding sequence is TGTGCCACCAGCATCGATAAGGGGACAGAAGGTTCACCCCTCCACTTT. Translating gives CATSIDKGTEGSPLHF.

V usage is TRBV10-3 and J usage is TRBJ2-7; TRBD1 might be the D (5 bases). Germline V gene data show CDR1 as ENHRY and CDR2 as SYGVKD. CDR3 length equals 14 residues. Trimming removed 2 bases at V and 3 bases at J, with 11 bases between. CDR3 sequence reads: CAISENGQGYEQYF. The CDR3 nucleotides are TGTGCCATCAGTGAGAATGGGCAGGGCTACGAGCAGTACTTC.

The gene calls are TRBV7-9 and TRBJ1-1; the D gene is possibly TRBD1 (5 bases). Trimming cost V 0 bases and J 4 bases, with 9 bases left between them. The germline gives CDR1 SEHNR, CDR2 FQNEAQ (reference sequence). This CDR3 spans 14 amino acids. This CDR3 is CASSLAEGPTEAFF. The DNA of the CDR3 is TGTGCCAGCAGCTTAGCGGAGGGACCCACTGAAGCTTTCTTT. The full variable domain, in which reference TRBV7-9 and TRBJ1-1 provide the parts outside the CDR3, is DTGVSQNPRHKITKRGQNVTFRCDPISEHNRLYWYRQTLGQGPEFLTYFQNEAQLEKSRLLSDRFSAERPKGSFSTLEIQRTEQGDSAMYLCASSLAEGPTEAFFGQGTRLTVV.

In nucleotides, the CDR3 is TGCGCCAGCAGCCTGAGAGGGACACGAACAGATACGCAGTATTTT. It is translated as CASSLRGTRTDTQYF. The V gene is TRBV5-1, the J gene TRBJ2-3, with D perhaps TRBD1 (6 bases). The germline CDR1 and CDR2 sequences are SGHRS and YFSETQ. The ends were cut back, 4 bases at V and 3 bases at J, with 15 bases in the middle. This CDR3 has 15 amino acids.

This chain uses TRBV6-5 with TRBJ1-2, with D maybe TRBD1 (5 bases). There are 13 residues in the CDR3. V was pared by 4 bases and J by 6 bases, with 12 bases between. CDR1 MNHEY and CDR2 SVGAGI come from the germline V gene. The CDR3 loop is CASSLGGMDGYTF. For the CDR3, the DNA is TGTGCCAGCAGTTTGGGGGGGATGGATGGCTACACCTTC.

The chain employs TRBV7-2 and TRBJ1-1, with D unresolved. V lost 8 bases and J lost 0, with 10 bases in between. Germline V gives CDR1 SGHTA, CDR2 FQGNSA. The CDR3 is 13 amino acids. The CDR3 sequence: CASARSLNTEAFF. The CDR3 nucleotides are TGTGCCAGCGCGCGGAGTTTGAACACTGAAGCTTTCTTT.

The chain has TRBV19 and TRBJ2-6; no definite D call. This CDR3 is 18 amino acids long. V was shortened by 4 bases and J by 1 base, with 17 bases between the two germline ends. CDR1 is LNHDA and CDR2 is SQIVND in the germline V gene (reference sequence). This CDR3 reads CASSTPTQGVSGANVLTF. The CDR3 coding sequence is TGTGCCAGTAGTACCCCGACGCAAGGAGTGTCTGGGGCCAACGTCCTGACTTTC.